What follows describes a single T cell receptor beta chain. What it recognizes is unknown. These data are taken from a study of cytomegalovirus exposure and HLA in healthy donors. Study-level points and caveats: The study recorded 164 TCR beta chains that were cytomegalovirus-associated.

The germline CDR1 and CDR2 sequences are SGHTA and FQGNSA. CDR3 size: 15 residues. V was pared by 5 bases and J by 5 bases, with 8 bases of the junction left unmatched. A multiplex PCR was run with 60 Vbeta primers and 13 Jbeta primers. The protocol was immunoSEQ multiplex PCR, while the TCRdb copy is restricted to in-frame clones and leaves out a portion. Of just over 150,000 clones listed, around 84% are singletons. Nominal health characterized the donors when sampled, though unrecorded immune exposures were likely. Sequenced: PBMCs. This TCR was sampled from a woman aged 18-35 years in good health and CMV-seronegative. V is TRBV7-2 and J is TRBJ2-5; 10 bases match TRBD1. CDR3 residues: CASSRGTGARETQYF. In DNA, the CDR3 is TGTGCCAGCAGCCGAGGGACAGGGGCTAGGGAGACCCAGTACTTC.